One sample yielded the 7 T cell receptor beta chains listed below, sequenced in a study of blood T cell repertoires in COVID-19. The method was immunoSEQ multiplex PCR; TCRdb's version includes in-frame clones alone and lacks a portion of them. The table records some 74,000 clones, approximately 80% of them present only once. Sequencing was performed on peripheral blood. The source of these receptors is a human donor in a cohort sampled during active COVID-19.

This clone was seen only once. This sequence joins TRBV5-1 and TRBJ1-2, with 8 bases fitting TRBD1. Germline CDR1 and CDR2: SGHRS and YFSETQ. This CDR3 has 15 residues. The V and J ends lost 4 bases and 3 bases, in that order; junction bases with no gene match: 8. The CDR3 region is CASSLGQGLDYGYTF. Here the CDR3 DNA reads TGCGCCAGCAGCCTAGGACAGGGTTTGGACTATGGCTACACCTTC.

V is TRBV5-5 and J is TRBJ1-2, with 9 positions matching TRBD1. The CDR3 totals 15 residues. Germline V gives CDR1 SGHKS, CDR2 YYEKEE (reference sequence). With 0 bases clipped from V and 7 bases from J, the junction kept 7 bases outside the gene matches. The DNA for the CDR3 is TGTGCCAGCAGCTTGGGACAGGGGGGTTTCGGTGGCTACACCTTC. Translating gives CASSLGQGGFGGYTF.

This CDR3 is CASSGWQQANTEAFF. The CDR3 bases are TGTGCCAGCAGTGGTTGGCAGCAGGCAAACACTGAAGCTTTCTTT. The rearrangement links TRBV2 to TRBJ1-1; no firm D call. Germline V gene data show CDR1 as SNHLY and CDR2 as FYNNEI. The CDR3 runs 15 residues. V dropped 4 bases and J dropped 2 bases, with 14 bases sitting between them.

This chain connects TRBV5-1 to TRBJ2-1; possibly TRBD2 for D (5 bases). The CDR3 runs 12 residues. The germline V gene has CDR1 SGHRS and CDR2 YFSETQ. The ends were cut back, 0 bases at V and 12 bases at J, with 10 bases in the middle. The CDR3 sequence: CASSLERWMQFF. DNA for the CDR3: TGCGCCAGCAGCTTGGAGCGGTGGATGCAGTTCTTC.

The chain is built from TRBV28 and TRBJ1-2; no clear D. Per the germline V gene, CDR1 is MDHEN and CDR2 is SYDVKM. Trimming took 11 bases from V and 5 from J, leaving 18 bases between them. This CDR3 contains 13 residues. DNA for the CDR3: TGTGCCGGCACCAAGTTACGAGGATATGGCTACACCTTC. It encodes CAGTKLRGYGYTF.

The genes are TRBV6-5 and TRBJ1-1; tentatively, D is TRBD1 (5 bases). With 10 bases removed from V and 1 base from J, the gap between germline ends came to 13 bases. The CDR3 loop spans 13 amino acids. The germline V gene has CDR1 MNHEY and CDR2 SVGAGI. The CDR3, as DNA: TGTGCCACCACCGGAGACAGGAACACTGAAGCTTTCTTT. This gives the protein CATTGDRNTEAFF.

This clone was detected only a few times. The J gene is TRBJ2-1, the V gene TRBV5-1; the match to TRBD2 covers 9 bases. Germline V gene sequence: CDR1 SGHRS, CDR2 YFSETQ. The CDR3 runs 16 residues. Trimming took 1 base from V and 5 from J; bases not matched to a gene: 7. CDR3 nucleotides: TGCGCCAGCAGCTTGATGCGACTAGCGGATAACAATGAGCAGTTCTTC. This gives the protein CASSLMRLADNNEQFF.